This entry is about one T cell receptor (beta chain). This entry belongs to a study of blood T cell repertoires in COVID-19. Whole-study context: Sample material is recorded as cDNA or gDNA derived from T cells, B-cell-depleted T cells, or PBMCs.

How the authors handled the data: Amplification of reference gene primers provided the estimated nucleated cell counts. TCRdb keeps only in-frame clones here, not all; method: immunoSEQ multiplex PCR. The V and J calls and clone size are taken from that table; D and trimming were inferred from the DNA. The sample carries under 70,000 clones, 88% recorded once. Patients from Seattle were sampled longitudinally, starting during active infection. Germline-derived CDR1 and CDR2 are LGHNT and FRNRAP. This CDR3 comprises 14 residues. V trimming: 6 bases; J trimming: 5 bases; junction bases outside the gene matches: 9.

What was sequenced was peripheral blood. The chain couples TRBV12-5 to TRBJ1-1, with TRBD1 matching 7 bases. The clonotype comes from a woman aged 55-70 years with COVID-19, enrolled during active disease. For the CDR3, the DNA is TGTGCTAGTGGGGATAAGGGGGCCGGTACTGAAGCTTTCTTT. It codes for CASGDKGAGTEAFF.